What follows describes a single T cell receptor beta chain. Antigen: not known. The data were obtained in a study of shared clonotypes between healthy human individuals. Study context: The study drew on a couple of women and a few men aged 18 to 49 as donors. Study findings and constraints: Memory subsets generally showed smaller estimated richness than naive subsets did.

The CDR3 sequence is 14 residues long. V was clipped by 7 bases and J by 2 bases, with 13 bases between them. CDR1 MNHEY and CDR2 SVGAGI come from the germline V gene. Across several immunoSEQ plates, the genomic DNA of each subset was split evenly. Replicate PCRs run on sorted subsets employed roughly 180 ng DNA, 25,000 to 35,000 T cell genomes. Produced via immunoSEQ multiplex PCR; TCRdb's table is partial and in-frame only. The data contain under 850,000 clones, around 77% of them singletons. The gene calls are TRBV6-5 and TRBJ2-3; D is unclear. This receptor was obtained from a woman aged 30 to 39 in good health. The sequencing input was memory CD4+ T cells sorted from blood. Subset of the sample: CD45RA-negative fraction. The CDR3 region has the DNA TGTGCCAGCAAGAGAGGTCTCTCCACAGATACGCAGTATTTT. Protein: CASKRGLSTDTQYF.